These T cell receptor beta chains were read from a single sample in a study of cytomegalovirus exposure and HLA in healthy donors. This table comes from immunoSEQ multiplex PCR, and its TCRdb copy is limited to in-frame clones, with some not included. The table records about 140,000 clones, approximately 84% of them present only once. Sequencing input: PBMCs. These receptors were taken from a young man in good health and CMV-seropositive. The CDR3 runs from the conserved cysteine through the conserved F or W. A D gene is named only where the DNA matches it firmly. Expanded clones get a size class; other rows say once, few or many, or leave the size out.

- | TRBJ2-7 | TRBV19 | - | TGTGCCAGTAGTATGGCACAACAGTCTGCCTACGAGCAGTACTTC | CASSMAQQSAYEQYF
TRBD2 | TRBJ2-1 | TRBV18 | - | TGTGCCAGCTCACGGCTAGCGGGAGACAATGAGCAGTTCTTC | CASSRLAGDNEQFF
TRBD1 | TRBJ2-7 | TRBV5-1 | few | TGCGCCAGCAGCTTGGTGACAGGGCGGGCTTCCGAGCAGTACTTC | CASSLVTGRASEQYF
- | TRBJ2-1 | TRBV7-9 | - | TGTGCCAGCAGCTTAGAAAGGCAGGACAATGAGCAGTTCTTC | CASSLERQDNEQFF
TRBD2 | TRBJ2-2 | TRBV2 | - | TGTGCCAGCAGTGTTCGACCCCTAGCGGGAAGCACCGGGGAGCTGTTTTTT | CASSVRPLAGSTGELFF
- | TRBJ1-5 | TRBV15 | - | TGTGCCACCAGCAGCCTAGGAGGTAGCAATCAGCCCCAGCATTTT | CATSSLGGSNQPQHF
TRBD2 | TRBJ2-1 | TRBV25-1 | - | TGTGCCAGCAGTGAATCGCGGACTAGCGACCACAATGAGCAGTTCTTC | CASSESRTSDHNEQFF
- | TRBJ2-1 | TRBV2 | few | TGTGCCAGCAGTGAAGGGACTTACTCCTACAATGAGCAGTTCTTC | CASSEGTYSYNEQFF
- | TRBJ2-3 | TRBV5-1 | - | TGCGCCAGCAGCTTGGAGGGAGGTTCTTTCACAGATACGCAGTATTTT | CASSLEGGSFTDTQYF
TRBD1 | TRBJ1-6 | TRBV28 | - | TGTGCCAGCAGTTTAAAAGGACAGGGTGGTTCACCCCTCCACTTT | CASSLKGQGGSPLHF
- | TRBJ1-2 | TRBV30 | - | TGTGCCTGGAGTCTACTCCAGGCGCCTCCGGGGGGCTACACCTTC | CAWSLLQAPPGGYTF
- | TRBJ2-3 | TRBV29-1 | - | TGCAGCGTTGGAGGAGGGTTTGGGAGCACAGATACGCAGTATTTT | CSVGGGFGSTDTQYF
TRBD1 | TRBJ2-7 | TRBV10-3 | - | TGTGCCATCACCGGACAGAGGGGGCTCGACGAGCAGTACTTC | CAITGQRGLDEQYF
- | TRBJ2-3 | TRBV9 | - | TGTGCCAGCAGCTTCCGTCCTTCCACAGATACGCAGTATTTT | CASSFRPSTDTQYF
- | TRBJ1-1 | TRBV7-9 | - | TGTGCCAGCAGCTTAGTGGGCCGGAACACTGAAGCTTTCTTT | CASSLVGRNTEAFF
- | TRBJ2-4 | TRBV27 | - | TGTGCCAGCAGCTCCAGCTTTGGGGAGGTCTTAGCCAAAAACATTCAGTACTTC | CASSSSFGEVLAKNIQYF
TRBD1 | TRBJ2-5 | TRBV4-1 | - | TGCGCCAGCAGCAACCGGGGACAGGCCCCGGTGGAGACCCAGTACTTC | CASSNRGQAPVETQYF
TRBD1 | TRBJ2-2 | TRBV28 | - | TGTGCCAGCAGCCCGGGACAGTTCACCGGGGAGCTGTTTTTT | CASSPGQFTGELFF